Presented here are 16 T cell receptor beta chains from one specimen sequenced in a study of blood T cell repertoires in COVID-19. Method: immunoSEQ multiplex PCR; TCRdb's copy keeps in-frame clones and lacks some. The sample lists tens of thousands of clones, approximately 89% occurring once. Sequencing was carried out using peripheral blood. These receptors were taken from a woman in her fifties or sixties with active COVID-19.

This rearrangement joins TRBV20-1 to TRBJ1-2; D remains unclear. The CDR3 totals 14 residues. Per the germline V gene, CDR1 is DFQATT and CDR2 is SNEGSKA (reference sequence). The germline V and J ends were trimmed by 3 bases and 8 bases, with 19 bases remaining between them. CDR3 protein: CSASPGSHLGGYTF. The CDR3 nucleotides are TGCAGTGCTAGTCCCGGGAGCCATTTGGGGGGCTACACCTTC.

This clone has a handful of counts. V usage is TRBV30 and J usage is TRBJ1-6; D not resolved. V was cut by 4 bases and J by 7 bases, with 17 bases left in between. Germline CDR1 reads GTSNPN; CDR2 reads SVGIG (reference sequence). This CDR3 is 15 amino acids long. The CDR3: CAWTPGLRLNSPLHF. The CDR3 nucleotides read TGTGCCTGGACCCCCGGACTCCGATTAAATTCACCCCTCCACTTT.

The rearrangement joins TRBV15 to TRBJ1-4; perhaps TRBD1 as D (6 bases). Germline CDR1 is LNHNV and CDR2 is YYDKDF (reference sequence). The CDR3 spans 17 residues. V was shortened by 2 bases and J by 3 bases, with 16 bases between the two germline ends. The CDR3 DNA reads as TGTGCCACCAGCAGACTTTCGGCGTCAGGGGCTAATGAAAAACTGTTTTTT. This sequence encodes CATSRLSASGANEKLFF.

The chain joins TRBV11-2 to TRBJ1-4; 10 bases are shared with TRBD1. This CDR3 region has 15 residues. The germline V gene has CDR1 SGHAT and CDR2 FQNNGV. V lost 4 bases, J lost 8 bases, and 7 bases stayed unmatched. Written as DNA, the CDR3 is TGTGCCAGCAGCTGGGGGGACAGGGGAAGAGAAAAACTGTTTTTT. Translation: CASSWGDRGREKLFF.

The gene calls are TRBV11-2 and TRBJ2-5, with 10 positions matching TRBD2. CDR3 length: 15 amino acids. V shed 4 bases and J 5 bases; nucleotides not matched to a gene: 7. Per the germline V gene, CDR1 is SGHAT and CDR2 is FQNNGV. DNA of the CDR3: TGTGCCAGCAGCTCCTCGGGACTAGCGAGGGAGACCCAGTACTTC. Translating gives CASSSSGLARETQYF.

The table lists this clone with a count of one. The junction departs from germline at one end; a sequencing error may be responsible. This chain's CDR3 is CASSGGLAGYGQYF. The CDR3 DNA reads TGTGCCAGCAGTGGAGGACTAGCGGGGTACGGGCAGTACTTC. The chain carries TRBV7-9 and TRBJ2-7; 12 nucleotides agree with TRBD2. Germline V lookup: CDR1 SEHNR, CDR2 FQNEAQ (reference sequence). The length of the CDR3 is 14 residues.

The J gene is TRBJ1-5, the V gene TRBV4-2, with D unresolved. Per germline, CDR1 LGHNA and CDR2 YNFKEQ. The CDR3 consists of 16 residues. Between the trimmed V and J ends, which lost 1 base and 11 bases, there was a span of 21 bases. For the CDR3, the DNA is TGTGCCAGCAGCCAAGCTTCGCTAGGACCGGGGTCGGCCCAGCATTTT. Protein: CASSQASLGPGSAQHF.

This rearrangement joins TRBV29-1 to TRBJ2-1, with D possibly being TRBD1 (7 bases). The V and J ends lost 1 base and 9 bases respectively, with 22 bases between them. Germline V gene sequence: CDR1 SQVTM, CDR2 ANQGSEA. The CDR3 runs to 16 residues. CDR3: CSVEVLQGGRGIEQFF. The DNA of the CDR3 is TGCAGCGTTGAAGTCCTCCAGGGGGGACGCGGGATTGAGCAGTTCTTC.

The chain couples TRBV7-2 to TRBJ2-7; TRBD2 matches 8 bases. Germline V gene sequence: CDR1 SGHTA, CDR2 FQGNSA. J was trimmed by 0 bases and V by 2 bases; bases with no gene match: 12. The CDR3 is 18 residues long. This CDR3 reads CASSLPSGGGTYSYEQYF. The CDR3, as DNA: TGTGCCAGCAGCTTACCTTCCGGCGGGGGGACGTACTCCTACGAGCAGTACTTC.

The chain has TRBV2 and TRBJ1-2; 8 bases align to TRBD1. Germline-derived CDR1 and CDR2 are SNHLY and FYNNEI. Unmatched junction bases numbered 7, after V lost 7 bases and J lost 3 bases. The CDR3 consists of 14 residues. The CDR3 region is CASMGTGEDYGYTF. In DNA, the CDR3 is TGTGCCAGCATGGGGACAGGCGAGGACTATGGCTACACCTTC.

The V and J genes are TRBV19 and TRBJ2-2; 9 bases align to TRBD1. From germline, CDR1 is LNHDA and CDR2 SQIVND (reference sequence). The junction had 4 bases not matched to a gene; V was cut back by 2 bases and J by 6 bases. The CDR3 runs 15 residues. The CDR3: CASSIIGTGSGELFF. The CDR3 coding sequence is TGTGCCAGTAGTATAATCGGGACAGGGTCCGGGGAGCTGTTTTTT.

CDR3 coding DNA: TGTGCCAGCAGTTTAACAGGGACAGGGGGTCACCCCCTCCACTTT. Amino acids: CASSLTGTGGHPLHF. The chain employs TRBV27 and TRBJ1-6, with TRBD1 identical over 11 bases. Germline loops: CDR1 MNHEY, CDR2 SMNVEV (reference sequence). This CDR3 spans 15 amino acids. The ends lost 2 bases at V and 13 bases at J; junction bases unmatched: 7.

The V gene is TRBV11-1, the J gene TRBJ1-1, with D uncertain. V lost 2 bases, J lost 0 bases, and 7 bases lay in between. The CDR3 runs 14 residues. Germline CDR1 SGHAT, CDR2 FQDESV (reference sequence). The CDR3 DNA reads as TGTGCCAGCAGCTTACGGTCCCTGAACACTGAAGCTTTCTTT. It specifies CASSLRSLNTEAFF.

Here the CDR3 reads CASSLDRGNSYEQYF. Here the CDR3 DNA reads TGTGCCAGCAGCTTGGACAGGGGCAATTCCTACGAGCAGTACTTC. V gene TRBV7-6 combines with J gene TRBJ2-7; 9 bases map to TRBD1. The junction had 4 bases not matched to a gene; V was cut back by 3 bases and J by 1 base. This CDR3 region has 15 residues. CDR1 and CDR2 from the germline V gene are SGHVS and FNYEAQ.

V usage is TRBV6-6 and J usage is TRBJ2-5; 11 positions agree with TRBD2. Trimming cost V 6 bases and J 6 bases; bases outside gene matches: 12. Germline V gives CDR1 MNHNY, CDR2 SVGAGI (reference sequence). There are 16 residues in the CDR3. The CDR3 here is CASSPPSSGGIKTQYF. CDR3 DNA: TGTGCCAGCAGCCCCCCATCTAGCGGGGGGATAAAGACCCAGTACTTC.

This chain joins TRBV7-2 and TRBJ2-3, with 8 nucleotides matching TRBD2. Per germline, CDR1 SGHTA and CDR2 FQGNSA. This CDR3 region has 16 residues. After removal of 2 bases from V and 7 bases from J, the junction contained 11 bases not matched to a gene. The CDR3: CASSLSRGGGGNTQYF. The CDR3 nucleotides read TGTGCCAGCAGCTTAAGCCGGGGGGGAGGGGGAAATACGCAGTATTTT. The whole variable domain, filled in from reference TRBV7-2 and TRBJ2-3, reads GAGVSQSPSNKVTEKGKDVELRCDPISGHTALYWYRQSLGQGLEFLIYFQGNSAPDKSGLPSDRFSAERTGGSVSTLTIQRTQQEDSAVYLCASSLSRGGGGNTQYFGPGTRLTVL.